This T cell receptor (beta chain) was captured in a study of shared clonotypes between healthy human individuals. It was 150 to 200 ng DNA, 25,000 to 35,000 T cell genomes, that sorted-subset replicate PCRs used. The table came from immunoSEQ multiplex PCR; TCRdb's copy has only in-frame clones and leaves some out. The profile covers 1.4 million to 1.5 million clones, with roughly 96% appearing a single time and approximately 1% taken by the ten largest. Germline lookup yields CDR1 WSHSY and CDR2 SAAADI. V lost 5 bases, J lost 7 bases, and 11 bases lay in between. The CDR3 is 13 amino acids. The chain recombines TRBV10-2 with TRBJ2-2; a possible D gene is TRBD2 (5 bases). The sequence was obtained from a man younger than 45 in good health. Sequencing was carried out using naive CD4+ T cells sorted from blood. The subset is: CD45RA+ positively selected. CDR3 sequence (DNA): TGCGCCAGCAGTTCACTAGGATACGGGGAGCTGTTTTTT. As protein: CASSSLGYGELFF.